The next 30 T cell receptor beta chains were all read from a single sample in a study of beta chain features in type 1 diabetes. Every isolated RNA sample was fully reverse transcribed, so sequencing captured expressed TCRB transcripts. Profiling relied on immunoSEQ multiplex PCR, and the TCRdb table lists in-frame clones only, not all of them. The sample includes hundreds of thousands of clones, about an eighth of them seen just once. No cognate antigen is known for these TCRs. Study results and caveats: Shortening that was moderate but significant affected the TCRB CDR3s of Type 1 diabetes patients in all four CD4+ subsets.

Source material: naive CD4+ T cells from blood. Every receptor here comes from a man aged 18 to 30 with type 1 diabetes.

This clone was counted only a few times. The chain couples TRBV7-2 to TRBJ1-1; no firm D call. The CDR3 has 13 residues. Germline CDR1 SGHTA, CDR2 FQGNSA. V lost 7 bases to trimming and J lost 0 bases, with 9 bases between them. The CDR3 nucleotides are TGTGCCAGCACCCGCACAGTGAACACTGAAGCTTTCTTT. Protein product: CASTRTVNTEAFF.

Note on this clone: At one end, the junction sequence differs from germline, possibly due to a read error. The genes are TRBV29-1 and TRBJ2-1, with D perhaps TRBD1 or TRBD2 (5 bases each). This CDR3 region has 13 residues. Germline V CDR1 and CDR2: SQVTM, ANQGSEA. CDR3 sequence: CTVGTPSYNEQFF. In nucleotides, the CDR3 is TGCACCGTTGGGACCCCCTCCTACAATGAGCAGTTCTTC.

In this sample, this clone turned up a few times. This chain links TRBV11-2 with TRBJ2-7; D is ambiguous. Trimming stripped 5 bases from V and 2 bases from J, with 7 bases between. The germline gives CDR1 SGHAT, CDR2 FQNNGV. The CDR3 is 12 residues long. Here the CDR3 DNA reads TGTGCCAGCAGCCTCCGGACCTACGAGCAGTACTTC. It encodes CASSLRTYEQYF.

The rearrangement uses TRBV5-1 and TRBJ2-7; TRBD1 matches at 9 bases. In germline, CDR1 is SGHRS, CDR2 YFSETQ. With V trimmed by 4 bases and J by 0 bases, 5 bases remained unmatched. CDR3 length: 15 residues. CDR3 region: CASSPGQGSSYEQYF. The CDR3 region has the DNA TGCGCCAGCAGCCCCGGACAGGGGAGCTCCTACGAGCAGTACTTC. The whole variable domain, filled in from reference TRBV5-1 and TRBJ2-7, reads KAGVTQTPRYLIKTRGQQVTLSCSPISGHRSVSWYQQTPGQGLQFLFEYFSETQRNKGNFPGRFSGRQFSNSRSEMNVSTLELGDSALYLCASSPGQGSSYEQYFGPGTRLTVT.

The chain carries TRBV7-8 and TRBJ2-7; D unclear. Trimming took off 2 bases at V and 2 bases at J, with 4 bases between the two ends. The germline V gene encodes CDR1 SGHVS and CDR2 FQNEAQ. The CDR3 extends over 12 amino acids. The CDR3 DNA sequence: TGTGCCAGCAGCTTAAACACCTACGAGCAGTACTTC. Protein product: CASSLNTYEQYF.

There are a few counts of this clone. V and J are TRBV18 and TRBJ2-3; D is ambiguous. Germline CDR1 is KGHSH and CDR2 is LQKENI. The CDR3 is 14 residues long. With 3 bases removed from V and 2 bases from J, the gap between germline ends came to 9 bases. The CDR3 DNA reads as TGTGCCAGCTCACCTGGGCACTCCACAGATACGCAGTATTTT. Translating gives CASSPGHSTDTQYF.

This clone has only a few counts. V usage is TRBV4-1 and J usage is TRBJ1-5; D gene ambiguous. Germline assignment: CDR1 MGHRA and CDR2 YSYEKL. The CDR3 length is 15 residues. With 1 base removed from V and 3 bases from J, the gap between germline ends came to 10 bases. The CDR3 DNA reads TGCGCCAGCAGCCAAGTTTCCGGGAACAATCAGCCCCAGCATTTT. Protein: CASSQVSGNNQPQHF.

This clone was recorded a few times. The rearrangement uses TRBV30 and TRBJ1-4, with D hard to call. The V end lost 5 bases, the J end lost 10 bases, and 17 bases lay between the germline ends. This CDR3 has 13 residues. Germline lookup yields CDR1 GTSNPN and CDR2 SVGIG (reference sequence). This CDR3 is CAWGLANEGKLFF. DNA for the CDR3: TGTGCCTGGGGACTCGCCAACGAGGGAAAACTGTTTTTT. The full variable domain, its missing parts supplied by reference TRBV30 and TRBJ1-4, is SQTIHQWPATLVQPVGSPLSLECTVEGTSNPNLYWYRQAAGRGLQLLFYSVGIGQISSEVPQNLSASRPQDRQFILSSKKLLLSDSGFYLCAWGLANEGKLFFGSGTQLSVL.

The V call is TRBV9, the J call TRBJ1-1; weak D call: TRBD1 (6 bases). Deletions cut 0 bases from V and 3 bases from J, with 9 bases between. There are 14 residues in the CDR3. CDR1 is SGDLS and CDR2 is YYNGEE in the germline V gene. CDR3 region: CASSVAPGDTEAFF. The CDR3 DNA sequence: TGTGCCAGCAGCGTAGCTCCAGGGGACACTGAAGCTTTCTTT.

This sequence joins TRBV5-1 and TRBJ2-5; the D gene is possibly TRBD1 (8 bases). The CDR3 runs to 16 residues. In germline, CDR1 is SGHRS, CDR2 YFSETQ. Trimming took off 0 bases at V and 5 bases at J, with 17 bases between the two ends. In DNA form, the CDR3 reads TGCGCCAGCAGCTTGGAGGCGGGGGACAGGTGGGAGACCCAGTACTTC. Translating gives CASSLEAGDRWETQYF.

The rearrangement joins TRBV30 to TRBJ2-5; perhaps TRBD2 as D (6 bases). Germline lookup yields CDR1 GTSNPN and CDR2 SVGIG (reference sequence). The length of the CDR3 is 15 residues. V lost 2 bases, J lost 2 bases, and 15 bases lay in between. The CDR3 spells CAWSKALGGQETQYF. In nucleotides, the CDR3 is TGTGCCTGGAGTAAGGCCCTCGGAGGGCAAGAGACCCAGTACTTC.

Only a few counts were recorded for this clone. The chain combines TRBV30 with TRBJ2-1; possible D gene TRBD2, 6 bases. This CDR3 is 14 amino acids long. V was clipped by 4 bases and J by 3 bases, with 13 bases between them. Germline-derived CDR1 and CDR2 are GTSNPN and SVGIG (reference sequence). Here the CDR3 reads CAWMGGANYNEQFF. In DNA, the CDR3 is TGTGCCTGGATGGGCGGGGCCAACTACAATGAGCAGTTCTTC.

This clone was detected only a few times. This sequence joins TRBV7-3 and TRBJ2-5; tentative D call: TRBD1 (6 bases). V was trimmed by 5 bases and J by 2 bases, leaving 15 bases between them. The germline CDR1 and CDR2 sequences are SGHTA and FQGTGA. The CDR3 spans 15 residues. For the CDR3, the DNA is TGTGCCAGCAGCCCCAGGGCAGGGGCACAAGAGACCCAGTACTTC. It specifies CASSPRAGAQETQYF.

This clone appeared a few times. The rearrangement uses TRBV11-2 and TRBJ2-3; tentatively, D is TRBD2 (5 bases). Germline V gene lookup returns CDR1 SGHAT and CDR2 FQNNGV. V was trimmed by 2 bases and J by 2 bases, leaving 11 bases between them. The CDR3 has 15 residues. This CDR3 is CASSLRADSTDTQYF. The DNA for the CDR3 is TGTGCCAGCAGCTTAAGGGCGGACTCCACAGATACGCAGTATTTT.

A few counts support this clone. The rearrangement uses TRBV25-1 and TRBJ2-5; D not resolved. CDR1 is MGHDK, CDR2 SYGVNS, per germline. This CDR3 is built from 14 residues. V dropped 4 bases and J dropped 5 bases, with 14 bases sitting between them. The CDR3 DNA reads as TGTGCCAGCAGTGGCAACAGACCGACGGAGACCCAGTACTTC. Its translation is CASSGNRPTETQYF.

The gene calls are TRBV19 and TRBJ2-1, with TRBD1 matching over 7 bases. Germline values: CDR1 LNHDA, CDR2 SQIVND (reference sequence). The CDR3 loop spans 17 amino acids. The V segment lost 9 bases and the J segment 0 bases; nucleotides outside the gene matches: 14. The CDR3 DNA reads TGTGCCAGCGCTTTAGGCCCTGGGGACAGCTCCTACAATGAGCAGTTCTTC. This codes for CASALGPGDSSYNEQFF.

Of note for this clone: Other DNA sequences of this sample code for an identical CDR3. CDR3 nucleotide sequence: TGTGCCAGCAGTTACGGCGGGGATTCACCCCTCCACTTT. Its translation: CASSYGGDSPLHF. The chain uses TRBV6-5 and TRBJ1-6, with unresolved D. This CDR3 spans 13 amino acids. The germline V and J ends were trimmed by 2 bases and 8 bases, with 7 bases remaining between them. Germline-derived CDR1 and CDR2 are MNHEY and SVGAGI.

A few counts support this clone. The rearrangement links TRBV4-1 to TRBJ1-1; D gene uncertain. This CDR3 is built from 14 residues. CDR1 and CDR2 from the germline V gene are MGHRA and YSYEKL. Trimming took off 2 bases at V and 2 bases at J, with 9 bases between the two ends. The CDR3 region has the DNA TGCGCCAGCAGCCAAAGGGCAGTCAACACTGAAGCTTTCTTT. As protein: CASSQRAVNTEAFF.

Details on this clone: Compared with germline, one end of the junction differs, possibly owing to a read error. CDR3 in DNA: TGTGCTAGCAGCTTAGATGAGGCCACCGGGGAGCTGTTTTTT. This encodes CASSLDEATGELFF. J is TRBJ2-2 and V is TRBV7-7; no firm D call. Germline assignment: CDR1 SSHAT and CDR2 FNYEAQ (reference sequence). This CDR3 comprises 14 residues.

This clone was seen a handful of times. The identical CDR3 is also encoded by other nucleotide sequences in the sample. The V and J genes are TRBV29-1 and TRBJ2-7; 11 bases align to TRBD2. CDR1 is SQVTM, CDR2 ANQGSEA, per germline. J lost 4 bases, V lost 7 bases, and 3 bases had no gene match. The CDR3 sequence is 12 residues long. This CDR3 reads CSGGTSGYEQYF. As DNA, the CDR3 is TGCAGCGGGGGGACTAGCGGTTACGAGCAGTACTTC.

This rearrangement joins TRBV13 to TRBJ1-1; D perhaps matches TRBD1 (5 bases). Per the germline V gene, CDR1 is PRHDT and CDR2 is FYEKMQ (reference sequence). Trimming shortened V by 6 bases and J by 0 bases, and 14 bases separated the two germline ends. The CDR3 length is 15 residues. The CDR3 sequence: CASSDPGTMNTEAFF. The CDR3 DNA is TGTGCCAGCAGTGACCCCGGGACCATGAACACTGAAGCTTTCTTT.

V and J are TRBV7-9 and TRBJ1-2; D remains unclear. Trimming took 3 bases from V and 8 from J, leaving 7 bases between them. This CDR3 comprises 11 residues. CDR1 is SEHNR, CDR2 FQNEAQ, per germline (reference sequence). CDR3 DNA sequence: TGTGCCAGCAGCTTCGAAGGGGGCTACACCTTC. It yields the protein CASSFEGGYTF.

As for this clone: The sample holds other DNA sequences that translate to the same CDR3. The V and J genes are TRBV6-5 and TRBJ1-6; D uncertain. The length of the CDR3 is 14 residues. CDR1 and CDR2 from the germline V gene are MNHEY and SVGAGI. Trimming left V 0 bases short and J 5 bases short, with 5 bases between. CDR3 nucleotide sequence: TGTGCCAGCAGTTACTCTGGGGATAATTCACCCCTCCACTTT. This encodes CASSYSGDNSPLHF.

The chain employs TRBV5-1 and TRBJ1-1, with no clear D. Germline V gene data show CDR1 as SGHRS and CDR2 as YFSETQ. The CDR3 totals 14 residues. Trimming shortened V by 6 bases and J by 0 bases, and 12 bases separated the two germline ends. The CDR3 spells CASTLGVMNTEAFF. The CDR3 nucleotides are TGCGCCAGCACCCTGGGAGTCATGAACACTGAAGCTTTCTTT.

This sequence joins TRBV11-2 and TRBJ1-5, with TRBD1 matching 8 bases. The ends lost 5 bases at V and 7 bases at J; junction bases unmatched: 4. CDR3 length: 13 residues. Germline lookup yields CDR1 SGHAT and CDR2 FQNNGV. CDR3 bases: TGTGCCAGCAGCCGGACAGGGCTCCAGCCCCAGCATTTT. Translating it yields CASSRTGLQPQHF.

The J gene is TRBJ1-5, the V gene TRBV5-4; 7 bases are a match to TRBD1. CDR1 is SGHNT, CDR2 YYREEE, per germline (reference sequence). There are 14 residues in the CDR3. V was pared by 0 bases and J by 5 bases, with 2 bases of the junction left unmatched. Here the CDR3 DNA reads TGTGCCAGCAGCTTGGGAGGGGGCGATCAGCCCCAGCATTTT. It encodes CASSLGGGDQPQHF.

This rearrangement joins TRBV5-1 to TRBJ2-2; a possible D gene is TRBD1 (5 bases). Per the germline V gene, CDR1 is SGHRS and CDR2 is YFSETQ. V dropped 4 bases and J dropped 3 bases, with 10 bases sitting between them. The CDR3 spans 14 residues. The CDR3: CASSTQGYTGELFF. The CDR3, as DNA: TGCGCCAGCAGCACCCAGGGTTACACCGGGGAGCTGTTTTTT. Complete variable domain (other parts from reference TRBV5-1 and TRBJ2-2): KAGVTQTPRYLIKTRGQQVTLSCSPISGHRSVSWYQQTPGQGLQFLFEYFSETQRNKGNFPGRFSGRQFSNSRSEMNVSTLELGDSALYLCASSTQGYTGELFFGEGSRLTVL.

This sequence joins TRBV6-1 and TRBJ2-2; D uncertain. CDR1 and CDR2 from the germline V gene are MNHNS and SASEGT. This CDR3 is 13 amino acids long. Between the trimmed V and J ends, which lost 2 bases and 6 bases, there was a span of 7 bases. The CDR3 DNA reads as TGTGCCAGCAGTGAATTTCAGGCCGGGGAGCTGTTTTTT. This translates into CASSEFQAGELFF.

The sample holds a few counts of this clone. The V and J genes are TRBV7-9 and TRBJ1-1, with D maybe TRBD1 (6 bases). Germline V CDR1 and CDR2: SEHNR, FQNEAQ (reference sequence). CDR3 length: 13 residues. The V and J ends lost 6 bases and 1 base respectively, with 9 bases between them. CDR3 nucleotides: TGTGCCAGCAGACCGACAGGGAACACTGAAGCTTTCTTT. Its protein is CASRPTGNTEAFF.

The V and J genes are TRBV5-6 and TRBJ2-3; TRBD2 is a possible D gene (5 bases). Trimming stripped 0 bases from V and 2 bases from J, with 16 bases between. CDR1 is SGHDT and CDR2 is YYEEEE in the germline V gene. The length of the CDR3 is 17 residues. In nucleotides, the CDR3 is TGTGCCAGCAGCTTGGCTTCGGACTCTTTGAACACAGATACGCAGTATTTT. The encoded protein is CASSLASDSLNTDTQYF.